This is a list of T cell receptor beta chains from one sample in a study of immune evolution from preneoplasia to lung adenocarcinoma. Method: immunoSEQ multiplex PCR; TCRdb's copy keeps in-frame clones and lacks some. The top ten clones hold about 2.5% of a sample with 6,000 to 9,000 clones, 70% to 85% of them seen once. The specimen sequenced was FFPE minimally invasive lung adenocarcinoma tissue. These receptors came from an older person with lung adenocarcinoma. Each CDR3 is given with its conserved first and last residue. The order of the fields is V gene, clone size, D gene, J gene, CDR3 protein, CDR3 DNA. The D gene is left open where the match is weak. Size is omitted from some rows. Given values are once, few, many or a class for expanded clones.

V: TRBV19; size: -; D: -; J: TRBJ2-7; CDR3: CASSSRGISSYEQYF; DNA: TGTGCCAGTAGTTCCCGGGGGATTTCGTCCTACGAGCAGTACTTC
V: TRBV23-1; size: few; D: -; J: TRBJ1-1; CDR3: CASTGNTEAFF; DNA: TGCGCCAGCACCGGGAACACTGAAGCTTTCTTT
V: TRBV19; size: -; D: TRBD1; J: TRBJ2-7; CDR3: CASSSGTGRVQQYF; DNA: TGTGCCAGTAGCTCCGGGACAGGGAGAGTTCAGCAGTACTTC
V: TRBV19; size: -; D: -; J: TRBJ1-4; CDR3: CASSIGEKLFF; DNA: TGTGCCAGTAGTATAGGTGAAAAACTGTTTTTT
V: TRBV27; size: -; D: -; J: TRBJ1-6; CDR3: CASSFGGASYNSPLHF; DNA: TGTGCCAGCAGTTTCGGGGGCGCATCCTATAATTCACCCCTCCACTTT
V: TRBV7-9; size: -; D: -; J: TRBJ1-1; CDR3: CASSRGGTEAFF; DNA: TGTGCCAGCAGTCGCGGGGGGACTGAAGCTTTCTTT
V: TRBV7-2; size: once; D: -; J: TRBJ2-5; CDR3: CASSFRPGETQYF; DNA: TGTGCCAGCAGCTTCCGCCCGGGGGAGACCCAGTACTTC
V: TRBV11-2; size: few; D: TRBD1; J: TRBJ1-2; CDR3: CASSADRGRVVYGYTF; DNA: TGTGCCAGCAGCGCCGACAGGGGGCGAGTGGTTTATGGCTACACCTTC
V: TRBV19; size: once; D: TRBD1; J: TRBJ1-5; CDR3: CASSRQGRKPQHF; DNA: TGTGCCAGTAGTCGACAGGGTAGGAAGCCCCAGCATTTT
V: TRBV5-1; size: -; D: TRBD1; J: TRBJ1-6; CDR3: CASSLQGRSPLHF; DNA: TGCGCCAGCAGCTTACAGGGGCGTTCACCCCTCCACTTT
V: TRBV21-1; size: -; D: -; J: TRBJ2-1; CDR3: CASSNHNEQFF; DNA: TGTGCCAGCAGCAACCACAATGAGCAGTTCTTC